The 28 T cell receptor beta chains below all came from one sample that was sequenced in a study of blood T cell repertoires in COVID-19 (dated by TCRdb to 2018 to 2020). The protocol used for the library was the immunoSEQ multiplex PCR assay. TCRdb provides this immuneACCESS table in a form limited to in-frame rearrangements. Some clones are lacking; in checked studies, under half of them reflect an unresolved V gene, and why the rest are absent is not known. The sample table shows under 250,000 clones, and roughly 85% are seen once. 9.1% of the sample lies in the top ten. The sequenced sample consisted of PBMCs or T cells enriched from blood (not recorded which). Source of these receptors: a woman aged 45-60 years with acute COVID-19.

This chain's CDR3 is CASSPGGAPEAFF. CDR3 bases: TGTGCCAGCTCACCGGGAGGAGCCCCTGAAGCTTTCTTT. The chain joins TRBV18 to TRBJ1-1; D unresolved. V lost 3 bases, J lost 6 bases, and 11 bases lay in between. Germline-derived CDR1 and CDR2 are KGHSH and LQKENI. The CDR3 totals 13 residues.

This rearrangement joins TRBV12-3 or TRBV12-4 to TRBJ1-1, with D tentatively TRBD1 (5 bases). V lost 7 bases and J 5 bases, leaving 14 bases between the germline ends. There are 13 residues in the CDR3. This CDR3 reads CASTSTGGTEAFF. The CDR3 region has the DNA TGTGCCAGCACCTCCACTGGGGGGACTGAAGCTTTCTTT.

The gene calls are TRBV12-1 and TRBJ1-5; the table's D call TRBD1 went unverified against the DNA. TRBV12-1 is described as a pseudogene. This CDR3 is 17 amino acids long. CDR3 residues: CASSFAADRGLNQPQHF. Here the CDR3 DNA reads TGTGCCAGCAGCTTTGCTGCGGACAGGGGTCTAAATCAGCCCCAGCATTTT.

The chain joins TRBV5-1 to TRBJ1-1; no definite D call. Per germline, CDR1 SGHRS and CDR2 YFSETQ. This CDR3 has 14 residues. Between the trimmed V and J ends, which lost 1 base and 6 bases, there was a span of 13 bases. The CDR3 DNA is TGCGCCAGCAGCTTGACCTTATCTGTAGCTGAAGCTTTCTTT. Residues: CASSLTLSVAEAFF.

The chain links TRBV19 to TRBJ1-6, with 10 bases that match TRBD1. This CDR3 contains 15 residues. V was pared by 6 bases and J by 7 bases, with 6 bases of the junction left unmatched. Germline V lookup: CDR1 LNHDA, CDR2 SQIVND (reference sequence). DNA of the CDR3: TGTGCCAGTAGAAACTTGGGACAGGGGAATTCACCCCTCCACTTT. This codes for CASRNLGQGNSPLHF.

This chain uses TRBV2 with TRBJ1-4; TRBD1 matches 12 bases. The V gene's germline CDR1 is SNHLY and CDR2 FYNNEI. CDR3 size: 14 residues. V shed 3 bases, J shed 10 bases, and the junction held 3 bases outside the gene matches. CDR3 bases: TGTGCCAGCAGTGAGGGGACAGGGGGCGGAAAACTGTTTTTT. It translates to CASSEGTGGGKLFF.

The V gene is TRBV7-2, the J gene TRBJ1-1, with a tentative D call TRBD1 (5 bases). The V and J ends lost 5 bases and 5 bases respectively, with 18 bases between them. This CDR3 has 15 amino acids. Germline assignment: CDR1 SGHTA and CDR2 FQGNSA. CDR3 sequence reads: CASSPYGGFGTEAFF. DNA for the CDR3: TGTGCCAGCAGCCCCTACGGGGGATTTGGGACTGAAGCTTTCTTT.

Remarks on this clone: The junction departs from the called germline gene at one end, perhaps through a read error. The chain has TRBV18 and TRBJ1-3, with D uncertain. CDR3 length equals 15 residues. CDR1 is KGHSH and CDR2 is LQKENI in the germline V gene. The CDR3 coding sequence is TGTGCCAGCTTACCAGGCCGGAGCTCTGGAAACACCATATATTTT. This codes for CASLPGRSSGNTIYF.

This rearrangement joins TRBV30 to TRBJ1-2; 8 bases fit TRBD1. CDR1 and CDR2 from the germline V gene are GTSNPN and SVGIG (reference sequence). The CDR3 has 13 residues. CDR3 sequence (DNA): TGTGTGGGCAGGGGGCCTGCGAACTATGGCTACACCTTC. Translation gives CVGRGPANYGYTF.

This chain uses TRBV19 with TRBJ1-3; tentatively, D is TRBD1 (6 bases). Looked up from germline, CDR1 is LNHDA and CDR2 is SQIVND (reference sequence). The CDR3 loop spans 15 amino acids. Trimming cost V 8 bases and J 0 bases, with 14 bases left between them. The CDR3 DNA reads as TGTGCCAGTCCACACAGGGATTTCTCTGGAAACACCATATATTTT. This gives the protein CASPHRDFSGNTIYF.

This clone was found once. The chain employs TRBV6-5 and TRBJ2-6; possible D gene TRBD2, 5 bases. V was shortened by 0 bases and J by 2 bases, with 8 bases between the two germline ends. This CDR3 contains 16 residues. Germline V lookup: CDR1 MNHEY, CDR2 SVGAGI. The CDR3 protein is CASSYSSGAGANVLTF. The CDR3 DNA is TGTGCCAGCAGTTACTCGTCCGGGGCTGGGGCCAACGTCCTGACTTTC.

This chain connects TRBV9 to TRBJ1-3, with 7 bases identical to TRBD1. J gave up 3 bases and V 3 bases, and 9 bases lay outside the gene matches. The CDR3 is made up of 16 amino acids. Germline V gives CDR1 SGDLS, CDR2 YYNGEE. This chain's CDR3 is CASSAAGGNGGNTIYF. The CDR3 DNA reads as TGTGCCAGCAGCGCCGCAGGGGGAAATGGTGGAAACACCATATATTTT. Full variable domain (remainder filled in from reference TRBV9 and TRBJ1-3): DSGVTQTPKHLITATGQRVTLRCSPRSGDLSVYWYQQSLDQGLQFLIQYYNGEERAKGNILERFSAQQFPDLHSELNLSSLELGDSALYFCASSAAGGNGGNTIYFGEGSWLTVV.

This sequence joins TRBV7-2 and TRBJ1-1; D is unresolved. Trimming stripped 2 bases from V and 0 bases from J, with 7 bases between. Germline values: CDR1 SGHTA, CDR2 FQGNSA. This CDR3 contains 14 residues. The CDR3 here is CASSLQVLNTEAFF. CDR3 DNA: TGTGCCAGCAGCTTACAGGTTCTGAACACTGAAGCTTTCTTT.

The V gene is TRBV7-6, the J gene TRBJ1-1; TRBD1 aligns across 8 bases. Germline V gene sequence: CDR1 SGHVS, CDR2 FNYEAQ. V shed 3 bases and J 2 bases; nucleotides not matched to a gene: 5. The CDR3 has 15 residues. The CDR3 region has the DNA TGTGCCAGCAGCTTGGGACAGGATAGAAACACTGAAGCTTTCTTT. It encodes CASSLGQDRNTEAFF.

V is TRBV11-2 and J is TRBJ1-1; D might be TRBD1 (6 bases). Germline V CDR1 and CDR2: SGHAT, FQNNGV. The V end lost 5 bases, the J end lost 4 bases, and 11 bases lay between the germline ends. CDR3 length equals 13 residues. The CDR3 nucleotides are TGTGCCAGCAGCCTCCGGACAGTCACTGAAGCTTTCTTT. Translated, it gives CASSLRTVTEAFF.

This clone showed up just a few times. The chain employs TRBV30 and TRBJ1-2, with no clear D. Germline CDR1 is GTSNPN and CDR2 is SVGIG (reference sequence). CDR3 length: 12 amino acids. Trimming took 1 base from V and 5 from J, leaving 8 bases between them. The CDR3 sequence is CAWSEAKYGYTF. The CDR3 nucleotides are TGTGCCTGGAGTGAAGCCAAATATGGCTACACCTTC.

The rearrangement uses TRBV2 and TRBJ1-2; the D is unclear. The CDR3 runs to 14 residues. The V end was cut by 0 bases, the J end by 4 bases, with 9 bases between. CDR1 is SNHLY and CDR2 is FYNNEI in the germline V gene. CDR3 sequence: CASSEANRAYGYTF. The CDR3 DNA reads as TGTGCCAGCAGTGAAGCAAACCGAGCCTATGGCTACACCTTC.

J is TRBJ2-7 and V is TRBV9, with 7 bases identical to TRBD2. The germline V gene has CDR1 SGDLS and CDR2 YYNGEE. The trim removed 4 bases at V and 2 bases at J, leaving 9 bases unmatched. This CDR3 comprises 15 residues. CDR3 region: CASSPSPRGTYEQYF. The CDR3 DNA is TGTGCCAGCAGCCCCTCCCCGCGGGGGACCTACGAGCAGTACTTC.

The J gene is TRBJ1-1, the V gene TRBV7-8; D might be TRBD1 (6 bases). V was clipped by 5 bases and J by 10 bases, with 23 bases between them. The CDR3 has 15 amino acids. The germline V gene encodes CDR1 SGHVS and CDR2 FQNEAQ. CDR3 bases: TGTGCCAGCAGCCCTCCGAGAGGGAAAGAACAGGGAGCTTTCTTT. It encodes CASSPPRGKEQGAFF.

This chain joins TRBV19 and TRBJ1-4; perhaps TRBD1 as D (5 bases). CDR3 length: 15 amino acids. In germline, CDR1 is LNHDA, CDR2 SQIVND (reference sequence). V lost 2 bases and J lost 0, with 7 bases in between. The CDR3 here is CASSITGATNEKLFF. CDR3 nucleotides: TGTGCCAGTAGTATAACGGGGGCAACTAATGAAAAACTGTTTTTT.

On this clone itself: Other DNA sequences of this sample code for an identical CDR3. The chain employs TRBV5-1 and TRBJ2-7, with D maybe TRBD1 (6 bases). The V gene's germline CDR1 is SGHRS and CDR2 YFSETQ. This CDR3 region has 13 residues. Trimming pared 0 bases from V and 3 bases from J, leaving 7 bases between. This CDR3 reads CASSLDRDYEQYF. CDR3 nucleotides: TGCGCCAGCAGCTTGGACAGGGACTACGAGCAGTACTTC.

V gene TRBV3-1 (or the pseudogene TRBV3-2) combines with J gene TRBJ1-2, with D maybe TRBD1 (6 bases). This CDR3 region has 16 residues. CDR1 LGHDT and CDR2 YNNKEL come from the germline V gene (reference sequence). The V gene lost 2 bases and the J gene lost 7 bases, with 20 bases spanning the gap. In DNA, the CDR3 is TGTGCCAGCAGCCAACTTTCCGGGACACCTTGGGGTGGCTACACCTTC. This translates into CASSQLSGTPWGGYTF.

The chain joins TRBV2 to TRBJ1-1, with a weak D call TRBD1 (6 bases). Per germline, CDR1 SNHLY and CDR2 FYNNEI. The CDR3 has 15 residues. V was pared by 7 bases and J by 2 bases, with 17 bases between. CDR3 residues: CASTWGGTVNTEAFF. CDR3 nucleotides: TGTGCCAGCACCTGGGGGGGCACAGTAAACACTGAAGCTTTCTTT.

This rearrangement joins TRBV7-9 to TRBJ1-2; unclear D gene. With 2 bases removed from V and 2 bases from J, the gap between germline ends came to 15 bases. The CDR3 is 16 amino acids. The germline CDR1 and CDR2 sequences are SEHNR and FQNEAQ (reference sequence). CDR3: CASSLPPHKENYGYTF. In DNA form, the CDR3 reads TGTGCCAGCAGCTTACCGCCCCACAAGGAGAACTATGGCTACACCTTC.

This clone was picked up one time. This chain uses TRBV5-4 with TRBJ1-2; 8 bases are a match to TRBD1. The V gene end was trimmed by 3 bases and the J gene end by 5 bases; junction bases not matched to a gene: 9. Germline lookup yields CDR1 SGHNT and CDR2 YYREEE (reference sequence). The CDR3 covers 15 residues. CDR3 sequence: CASSSPTGVGYGYTF. As DNA, the CDR3 is TGTGCCAGCAGCTCGCCGACAGGGGTCGGATATGGCTACACCTTC. Combining the CDR3 with reference TRBV5-4 and TRBJ1-2 gives the whole variable domain ETGVTQSPTHLIKTRGQQVTLRCSSQSGHNTVSWYQQALGQGPQFIFQYYREEENGRGNFPPRFSGLQFPNYSSELNVNALELDDSALYLCASSSPTGVGYGYTFGSGTRLTVV.

The V gene is TRBV7-3, the J gene TRBJ2-3; D is possibly TRBD2 (7 bases). The germline V gene encodes CDR1 SGHTA and CDR2 FQGTGA. V lost 2 bases, J lost 3 bases, and 12 bases lay in between. This CDR3 is built from 15 residues. Written as DNA, the CDR3 is TGTGCCAGCAGCTTAGGCGGGGGCCTGACAGATACGCAGTATTTT. Its protein product is CASSLGGGLTDTQYF.

The J gene is TRBJ2-1, the V gene TRBV27; 9 bases fit TRBD2. The CDR3 contains 16 residues. The ends lost 8 bases at V and 2 bases at J; junction bases unmatched: 10. CDR1 MNHEY and CDR2 SMNVEV come from the germline V gene (reference sequence). The CDR3 DNA reads as TGTGCCAGCGGACTTGATAGCGGGGGCACCTACAATGAGCAGTTCTTC. Amino acid sequence: CASGLDSGGTYNEQFF.

This clone has more than one count but fewer than ten. The chain joins TRBV5-6 to TRBJ1-4; D is possibly TRBD1 (5 bases). Trimming stripped 2 bases from V and 7 bases from J, with 12 bases between. Germline CDR1 reads SGHDT; CDR2 reads YYEEEE. The CDR3 is 14 amino acids. CDR3 loop: CASSFRTISEKLFF. CDR3 DNA sequence: TGTGCCAGCAGCTTTAGGACAATTTCTGAAAAACTGTTTTTT.